Listed below are T cell receptor beta chains from one sample, sequenced in a study of T cell responses to AZD1222 COVID-19 vaccine. Method: immunoSEQ multiplex PCR; TCRdb's copy keeps in-frame clones and lacks some. The sample contains fewer than 150,000 clones, approximately 90% of which appear only once. The source was peripheral blood, collected 28 days after the second AZD1222 dose. The receptors stem from an adult who received the AZD1222 COVID-19 vaccine. The CDR3 runs from the conserved cysteine through the conserved F or W. The order of the fields is V gene, CDR3 protein.

TRBV5-6,CASSFVLNTEAFF
TRBV7-8,CASSLGQGNNQPQHF
TRBV7-9,CASSLEGGQGLDTQYF
TRBV6-1,CASSDPNQPQHF
TRBV3-1/TRBV3-2,CASSRVLAPNNQETQYF
TRBV29-1,CSGDRGNTEAFF
TRBV9,CASSPHQGLAGSYEQYF
TRBV6-1,CASSETPTGTGVGYGYTF
TRBV12-5,CASGLDPLYNEQFF
TRBV14,CASSQAGNSPLHF
TRBV5-4,CASSTQLGDTGELFF
TRBV28,CASSLSWTGSGEKLFF
TRBV7-2,CASSSDRGRNQPQHF
TRBV13,CASSLALQGGSYGYTF
TRBV3-1/TRBV3-2,CASSLTDREDPDTQYF
TRBV5-1,CASSLEGGRNKLFF
TRBV19,CASSISGGQSQPQHF
TRBV5-1,CASSSGTLGTQETQYF
TRBV11-1,CASSLPSQETQYF
TRBV7-9,CASRNTGTGSTGELFF
TRBV6-6,CASSSPRDSNTEAFF
TRBV18,CASSPSDRGNYGYTF
TRBV5-6,CASSLGGGGYNEQFF
TRBV5-6,CASSSSPGTVPFYEQYF
TRBV4-2,CASSQVNEQFF
TRBV6-2/TRBV6-3,CASSPGTSGGPGTQYF
TRBV3-1/TRBV3-2,CASSPSGGGQETQYF
TRBV7-9,CASSPTYTEAFF
TRBV7-2,CASSLDPFNYGYTF
TRBV5-4,CASSLEGLGEKLFF
TRBV4-2,CASSQVLAGDYNEQFF
TRBV7-2,CASSLTGTGSVEQYF
TRBV19,CASSSIGVTEAFF
TRBV7-8,CASSFGSSRYTF
TRBV4-3,CASSQTGAPNEKLFF
TRBV7-6,CASSLGTGYNEKLFF
TRBV19,CASSTRGRDEQYF
TRBV7-9,CASSLRQAEDGYTF
TRBV11-2,CASSSGTGGWNGYTF
TRBV11-2,CASSLGTPGNTIYF
TRBV7-9,CASSLRDRRTTNEKLFF
TRBV5-1,CASSFTGSSYEQYF
TRBV7-9,CASSLNRIGQGIYGYTF
TRBV6-5,CASSYSWTGSTDTQYF
TRBV21-1,CASSATTSGGPRNEQFF
TRBV11-2,CASSLMGANYNEQFF
TRBV7-6,CASSPGVRETQYF
TRBV5-1,CASSAQDRVSDEQYF
TRBV11-2,CASSLTGRGVGFYGYTF
TRBV5-1,CASSLSGTFFSYEQYF
TRBV28,CASARGAGNQETQYF
TRBV6-5,CASSLGPYNSPLHF
TRBV6-5,CASKASEAYEQYF
TRBV4-3,CASSSRKGSYEQYF
TRBV29-1,CSAPDRDGGVGYGYTF
TRBV27,CASSLNPDSPIGYTF
TRBV12-3/TRBV12-4,CASSLARQGEQYF
TRBV12-3/TRBV12-4,CASTPVGGGEQYF
TRBV28,CASSFQGVWQYF